These 20 T cell receptor beta chains originate from one sample sequenced in a study of regulatory T cells in long-lasting Graves disease. Arm-PCR with iRepertoire HTBI primers amplified the CDR3 regions for these TCR beta libraries. TCRdb analysed the multiplex PCR reads with MiXCR anew, one entry per CDR3 protein. The sample has some 600,000 distinct CDR3 sequences, approximately 16% seen once; the top ten hold around 12%. As to time point: newly diagnosed GD, antithyroid drugs for less than 3 months. The TCR library was made from RNA extracted from PBMCs. The sample was also linked to a second study, of T cells in Graves' hyperthyroidism and ophthalmopathy.

Sample: peripheral blood mononuclear cells (PBMCs), taken at new diagnosis, from a patient treated with antithyroid drugs. The receptor set was obtained from a man between 18 and 29 years old with Graves disease.

The chain combines TRBV3-1 with TRBJ2-5; D assignment may be TRBD1 or TRBD2 (5 bases each). The CDR3 runs to 15 residues. Trimming pared 3 bases from V and 3 bases from J, leaving 14 bases between. Germline assignment: CDR1 LGHDT and CDR2 YNNKEL (reference sequence). In DNA, the CDR3 is TGTGCCAGCAGCCAGGGTCCCGGGACGGAAGAGACCCAGTACTTC. Its translation: CASSQGPGTEETQYF.

Points on this clonotype: An end of the junction does not agree with germline; a read error may underlie this. CDR3 sequence (DNA): TGTGCCAGCAGCCTGGGAGCGGCTCTCGGGGAGCTGCTTTTT. Translation: CASSLGAALGELLF. The V call is TRBV2, the J call TRBJ2-2; possible D gene TRBD2, 5 bases. This CDR3 has 14 amino acids. CDR1 and CDR2 (germline): SNHLY, FYNNEI.

There are many counts of this clonotype. The chain carries TRBV27 and TRBJ1-1; D unclear. CDR1 is MNHEY, CDR2 SMNVEV, per germline (reference sequence). The CDR3 spans 14 residues. The V and J ends lost 0 bases and 2 bases respectively, with 7 bases between them. The CDR3 region is CASSLSTSNTEAFF. The DNA for the CDR3 is TGTGCCAGCAGTTTATCGACCTCTAACACTGAAGCTTTCTTT.

The sample holds a few counts of this clonotype. The chain has TRBV20-1 and TRBJ2-7, with TRBD2 matching 8 bases. The V segment lost 3 bases and the J segment 3 bases; nucleotides outside the gene matches: 4. The CDR3 contains 13 residues. The germline V gene encodes CDR1 DFQATT and CDR2 SNEGSKA (reference sequence). CDR3 loop: CSARGGRSYEQYF. The CDR3 DNA reads TGCAGTGCTAGGGGCGGGAGGAGCTACGAGCAGTACTTC.

This clonotype was detected a few times. This chain uses TRBV5-1 with TRBJ2-5; 8 bases match TRBD2. V trimming: 8 bases; J trimming: 7 bases; junction bases outside the gene matches: 10. The V gene's germline CDR1 is SGHRS and CDR2 YFSETQ. The CDR3 length is 13 residues. The CDR3 bases are TGCGCCAGTCAGACTAGCGAGGAGCGGACCCAGTACTTC. It specifies CASQTSEERTQYF.

The rearrangement uses TRBV10-2 and TRBJ1-5; TRBD1 matches at 7 bases. Per the germline V gene, CDR1 is WSHSY and CDR2 is SAAADI. Trimming cost V 3 bases and J 6 bases; bases outside gene matches: 8. This CDR3 has 15 residues. The CDR3 DNA reads as TGCGCCAGCAGTGACTCCCACAGGGGAGCTCAGCCCCAGCATTTT. It is translated as CASSDSHRGAQPQHF.

This clonotype was detected ten times or more. CDR3 coding DNA: TGTGCCAGCAGCCTTCTGGACCGAGGGGAGACCCAGTACTTC. It translates to CASSLLDRGETQYF. V usage is TRBV12-3 or TRBV12-4 and J usage is TRBJ2-5; D is perhaps TRBD2 (5 bases). CDR3 length: 14 amino acids. V lost 6 bases to trimming and J lost 5 bases, with 16 bases between them.

The genes are TRBV6-1 and TRBJ2-1; D is unclear. This CDR3 is 13 amino acids long. CDR1 and CDR2 (germline): MNHNS, SASEGT. V was cut by 5 bases and J by 4 bases, with 9 bases left in between. CDR3 sequence reads: CASSTTAYNEQFF. DNA of the CDR3: TGTGCCAGCAGTACCACAGCGTACAATGAGCAGTTCTTC.

A note on this clonotype: At one of its ends the junction is not consistent with the germline gene, which may arise from a read error. The rearrangement links TRBV4-1 to TRBJ2-7, with D perhaps being TRBD1 or TRBD2 (5 bases each). The length of the CDR3 is 14 residues. CDR1 is MGHRA, CDR2 YSYEKL, per germline. CDR3 loop: CTSSPKRGVYEQYF. CDR3 nucleotide sequence: TGCACCAGCAGCCCAAAGAGGGGTGTTTACGAGCAGTACTTC.

The chain uses TRBV9 and TRBJ2-6; 11 bases are shared with TRBD1. The CDR3 covers 17 residues. The germline CDR1 and CDR2 sequences are SGDLS and YYNGEE. The ends lost 4 bases at V and 2 bases at J; junction bases unmatched: 5. The CDR3 loop reads CASSKGQGETGANVLTF. In DNA, the CDR3 is TGTGCCAGCAGCAAGGGACAGGGGGAGACTGGGGCCAACGTCCTGACTTTC.

This clonotype has a handful of counts. This sequence joins TRBV14 and TRBJ1-1; unclear D gene. The germline CDR1 and CDR2 sequences are SGHDN and FVKESK. V lost 0 bases and J lost 1, with 6 bases in between. The CDR3 is made up of 14 amino acids. The CDR3 is CASSQEEENTEAFF. CDR3 nucleotides: TGTGCCAGCAGCCAAGAGGAAGAGAACACTGAAGCTTTCTTT.

This clonotype was seen many times. This chain joins TRBV10-2 and TRBJ2-1; D may be TRBD1 or TRBD2 (5 bases each). Germline loops: CDR1 WSHSY, CDR2 SAAADI. The CDR3 is 17 residues long. Trimming took 3 bases from V and 4 from J, leaving 19 bases between them. CDR3: CASSDEGPSEGYNEQFF. The DNA for the CDR3 is TGCGCCAGCAGTGACGAGGGACCGAGTGAGGGTTACAATGAGCAGTTCTTC.

The CDR3 DNA follows: TGCAGTGCCGCGGGGACCGCCTACAATGAGCAGTTCTTC. This translates into CSAAGTAYNEQFF. The chain combines TRBV20-1 with TRBJ2-1; a possible D gene is TRBD2 (6 bases). Germline V gene data show CDR1 as DFQATT and CDR2 as SNEGSKA (reference sequence). V lost 6 bases, J lost 2 bases, and 11 bases lay in between. CDR3 length equals 13 residues.

This clonotype has at least ten counts. The chain combines TRBV5-1 with TRBJ2-3, with 12 bases matching TRBD2. The CDR3 runs to 17 residues. V trimming: 0 bases; J trimming: 3 bases; junction bases outside the gene matches: 5. The germline V gene has CDR1 SGHRS and CDR2 YFSETQ. The CDR3 loop reads CASSLGSTSGSTDTQYF. The CDR3 DNA reads TGCGCCAGCAGCTTGGGATCGACTAGCGGGAGTACAGATACGCAGTATTTT.

The chain joins TRBV4-1 to TRBJ2-7; 7 bases fit TRBD1. V was pared by 1 base and J by 3 bases, with 6 bases of the junction left unmatched. Per germline, CDR1 MGHRA and CDR2 YSYEKL. CDR3 size: 15 residues. The CDR3 DNA reads as TGCGCCAGCAGCCAAGTCGGGACAGTTGACTACGAGCAGTACTTC. Translating gives CASSQVGTVDYEQYF.

Points on this clonotype: No conserved phenylalanine or tryptophan is present at the end of the CDR3, so a read error is the likely explanation. CDR3 nucleotide sequence: TGCAGTGCCCAGAAGGGGGCGAACACCGGGGAGCTGTTTCTT. Amino acids: CSAQKGANTGELFL. The chain employs TRBV20-1 and TRBJ2-2; a weak D match, TRBD1 (6 bases). Germline values: CDR1 DFQATT, CDR2 SNEGSKA (reference sequence). This CDR3 is built from 14 residues. V lost 6 bases and J lost 0, with 11 bases in between.

The chain employs TRBV19 and TRBJ1-4, with 7 bases that match TRBD1. The trim removed 5 bases at V and 8 bases at J, leaving 8 bases unmatched. The CDR3 sequence is 14 residues long. Germline assignment: CDR1 LNHDA and CDR2 SQIVND (reference sequence). Written as DNA, the CDR3 is TGTGCCAGTAGTTCGACAGGGAGGCGAGAAAAACTGTTTTTT. Translating gives CASSSTGRREKLFF.

V and J are TRBV5-6 and TRBJ1-4; weak D call: TRBD1 (6 bases). CDR1 and CDR2 from the germline V gene are SGHDT and YYEEEE. This CDR3 is built from 14 residues. V lost 2 bases and J 2 bases, leaving 7 bases between the germline ends. The CDR3 reads CASSFGGTNEKLFF. CDR3 in DNA: TGTGCCAGCAGCTTTGGGGGCACTAATGAAAAACTGTTTTTT. Supplemented by reference TRBV5-6 and TRBJ1-4, the full variable domain reads DAGVTQSPTHLIKTRGQQVTLRCSPKSGHDTVSWYQQALGQGPQFIFQYYEEEERQRGNFPDRFSGHQFPNYSSELNVNALLLGDSALYLCASSFGGTNEKLFFGSGTQLSVL.

This clonotype was found a few times. This may be a read error, as it is one base from a much larger clone. The chain is built from TRBV20-1 and TRBJ2-3; D is unclear. The CDR3 is 12 amino acids. Germline assignment: CDR1 DFQATT and CDR2 SNEGSKA (reference sequence). V was clipped by 7 bases and J by 2 bases, with 10 bases between them. This chain's CDR3 is CSVITATDTQYF. For the CDR3, the DNA is TGCAGTGTCATAACGGCCACAGATACGCAGTATTTT.

This clonotype has at least ten counts. The rearrangement uses TRBV11-2 and TRBJ2-1; 8 bases fit TRBD2. CDR1 and CDR2 from the germline V gene are SGHAT and FQNNGV. Unmatched junction bases numbered 8, after V lost 3 bases and J lost 10 bases. The CDR3 length is 14 residues. Written as DNA, the CDR3 is TGTGCCAGCAGCTTCAAGCTAGCGGGTCTCGAGCAGTTCTTC. Amino acid sequence: CASSFKLAGLEQFF.